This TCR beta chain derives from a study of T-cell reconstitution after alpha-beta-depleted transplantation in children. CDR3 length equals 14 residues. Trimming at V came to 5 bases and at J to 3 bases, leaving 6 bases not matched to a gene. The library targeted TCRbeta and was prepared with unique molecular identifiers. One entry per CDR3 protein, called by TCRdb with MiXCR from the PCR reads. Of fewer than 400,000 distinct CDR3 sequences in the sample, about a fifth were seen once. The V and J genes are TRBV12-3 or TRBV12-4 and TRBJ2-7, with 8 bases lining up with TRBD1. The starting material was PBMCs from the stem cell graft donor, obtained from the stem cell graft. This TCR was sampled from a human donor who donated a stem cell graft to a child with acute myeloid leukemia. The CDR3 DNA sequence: TGTGCCAGCAGTCTACGGACAGGGAACTACGAGCAGTACTTC. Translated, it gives CASSLRTGNYEQYF.